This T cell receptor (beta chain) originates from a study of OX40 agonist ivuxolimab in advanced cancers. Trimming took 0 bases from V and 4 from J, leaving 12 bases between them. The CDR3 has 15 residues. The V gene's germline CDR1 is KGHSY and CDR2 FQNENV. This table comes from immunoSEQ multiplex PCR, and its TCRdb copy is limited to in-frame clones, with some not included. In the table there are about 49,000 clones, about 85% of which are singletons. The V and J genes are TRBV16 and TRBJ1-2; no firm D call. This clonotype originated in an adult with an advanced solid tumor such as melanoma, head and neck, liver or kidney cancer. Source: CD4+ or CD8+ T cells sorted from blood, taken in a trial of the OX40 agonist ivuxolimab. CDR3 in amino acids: CASSQSYSYLYGYTF. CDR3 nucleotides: TGTGCCAGCAGCCAATCGTACTCCTATCTCTATGGCTACACCTTC. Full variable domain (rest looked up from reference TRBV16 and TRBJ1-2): GEEVAQTPKHLVRGEGQKAKLYCAPIKGHSYVFWYQQVLKNEFKFLISFQNENVFDETGMPKERFSAKCLPNSPCSLEIQATKLEDSAVYFCASSQSYSYLYGYTFGSGTRLTVV.